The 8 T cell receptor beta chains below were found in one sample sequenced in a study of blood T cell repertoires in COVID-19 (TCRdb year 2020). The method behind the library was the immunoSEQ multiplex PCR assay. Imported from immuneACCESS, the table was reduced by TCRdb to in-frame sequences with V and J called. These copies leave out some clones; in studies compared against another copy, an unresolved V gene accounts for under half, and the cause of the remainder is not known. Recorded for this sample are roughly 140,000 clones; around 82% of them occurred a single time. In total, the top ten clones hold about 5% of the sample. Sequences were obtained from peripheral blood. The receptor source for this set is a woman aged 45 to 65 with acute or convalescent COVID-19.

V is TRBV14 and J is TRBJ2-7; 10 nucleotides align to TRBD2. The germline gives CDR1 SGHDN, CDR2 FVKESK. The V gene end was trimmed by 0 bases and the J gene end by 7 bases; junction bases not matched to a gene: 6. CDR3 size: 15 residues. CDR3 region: CASSQDMGLAFEQYF. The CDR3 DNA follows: TGTGCCAGCAGCCAAGATATGGGACTAGCGTTTGAGCAGTACTTC.

The DNA for the CDR3 is TGTGCCAGCAGTGAGACAGGGACAGTTCCTGAAGCTTTCTTT. It is translated as CASSETGTVPEAFF. The chain carries TRBV6-1 and TRBJ1-1, with 7 bases matching TRBD1. Per germline, CDR1 MNHNS and CDR2 SASEGT. The trim removed 3 bases at V and 6 bases at J, leaving 7 bases unmatched. The CDR3 spans 14 residues.

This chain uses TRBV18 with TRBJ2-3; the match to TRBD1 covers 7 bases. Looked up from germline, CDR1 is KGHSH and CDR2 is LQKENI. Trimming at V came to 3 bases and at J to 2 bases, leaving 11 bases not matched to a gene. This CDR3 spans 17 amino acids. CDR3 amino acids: CASSPWSVTGFTDTQYF. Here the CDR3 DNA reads TGTGCCAGCTCACCCTGGTCGGTGACAGGGTTCACAGATACGCAGTATTTT.

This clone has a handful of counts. CDR3 loop: CSASSRNEWQPQHF. CDR3 coding DNA: TGCAGTGCTAGTTCCAGGAATGAATGGCAGCCCCAGCATTTT. The V gene is TRBV20-1, the J gene TRBJ1-5; no clear D. Per the germline V gene, CDR1 is DFQATT and CDR2 is SNEGSKA (reference sequence). This CDR3 is 14 amino acids long. With 3 bases removed from V and 7 bases from J, the gap between germline ends came to 16 bases.

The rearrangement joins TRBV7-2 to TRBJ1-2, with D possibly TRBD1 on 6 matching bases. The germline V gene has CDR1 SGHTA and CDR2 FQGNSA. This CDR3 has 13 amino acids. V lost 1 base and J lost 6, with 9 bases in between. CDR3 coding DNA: TGTGCCAGCAGCTTAGACAGGGCTAATGGCTACACCTTC. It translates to CASSLDRANGYTF.

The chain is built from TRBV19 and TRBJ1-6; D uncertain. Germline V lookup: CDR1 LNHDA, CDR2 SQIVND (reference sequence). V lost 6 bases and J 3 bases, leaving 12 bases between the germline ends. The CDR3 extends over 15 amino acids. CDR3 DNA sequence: TGTGCCAGTAGAGACGTGGAGATCTATAATTCACCCCTCCACTTT. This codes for CASRDVEIYNSPLHF.

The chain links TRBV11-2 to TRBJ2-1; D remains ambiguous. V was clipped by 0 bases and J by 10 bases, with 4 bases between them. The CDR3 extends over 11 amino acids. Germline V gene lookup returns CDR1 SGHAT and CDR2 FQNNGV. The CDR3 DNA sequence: TGTGCCAGCAGCTTAGATAGAGAGCAGTTCTTC. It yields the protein CASSLDREQFF.

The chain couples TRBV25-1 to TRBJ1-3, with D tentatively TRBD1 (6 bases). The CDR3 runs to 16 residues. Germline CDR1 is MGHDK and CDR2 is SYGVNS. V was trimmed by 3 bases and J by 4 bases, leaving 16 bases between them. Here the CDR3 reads CASSDKGGAWGNTIYF. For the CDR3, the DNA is TGTGCCAGCAGTGATAAAGGGGGGGCCTGGGGAAACACCATATATTTT.